This T cell receptor beta chain was profiled in a study of blood T cell repertoires in COVID-19. Study at large: There were acute and convalescent COVID-19 samples, and they came from the United States, Italy and Spain. T cells, B-cell-depleted T cells, or PBMCs supplied cDNA or gDNA.

This CDR3 region has 14 residues. Germline V gene sequence: CDR1 SQVTM, CDR2 ANQGSEA. Trimming removed 7 bases from V and 8 bases from J; junction bases left unmatched: 13. Enrolled through a virtual design, the participants were between roughly 18 and 95 years of age and came from some 25 US areas. Original methodology: Amplifying reference gene primers gave estimates of nucleated cell counts. The assay was immunoSEQ multiplex PCR, and TCRdb's table has in-frame clones only and misses some. The DNA was the basis for D and trimming; V, J and clone size are from that table. Of 200,000 or so clones listed, 70% to 90% were seen once; the top ten hold over 3%.

This clonotype originated in a woman aged 40 to 50 with acute COVID-19. V is TRBV29-1 and J is TRBJ2-1; 8 bases line up with TRBD2. The source material was PBMCs or T cells enriched from blood (not recorded which). The DNA for the CDR3 is TGCAGCGCCGTTGATGCGGGGGGTGCTGATGAGCAGTTCTTC. Its protein product is CSAVDAGGADEQFF.